What follows is one TCR beta chain and its context. Its antigen is unidentified. Naive CD8 cells lacked CD45RO and underwent positive selection for CCR7, leaving out terminally differentiated effector memory CD45RA+ cells. These data are taken from a study of shared clonotypes between healthy human individuals. On the study more broadly: Participating donors consisted of two women and a few men aged 18 to 49.

In the source study's methods: Filtering differed since immunoSEQ provided only junctions, with no quality scores. Assay: immunoSEQ multiplex PCR; the TCRdb copy retains only in-frame clones and omits some. V and J calls and clone size come straight from that table; D and trimming were deduced from the DNA. The sample has a few million clones, 93% seen once. Germline V gene sequence: CDR1 LNHDA, CDR2 SQIVND (reference sequence). V was clipped by 5 bases and J by 8 bases, with 19 bases between them. This CDR3 is 15 amino acids long. Study-level findings and limits: Naive subsets generally exceeded memory subsets in estimated richness. Generation of non-shared clonotypes was less probable than generation of clonotypes shared by all four donors.

The source of this sequence is a man between 18 and 35 years old in good health. Some clones in this sample may be carry-over from other donors' samples. This chain connects TRBV19 to TRBJ1-5; D unresolved. What was sequenced was naive CD8+ T cells from PBMCs. The CDR3, as DNA: TGTGCCAGTAGTGAAGGGCCAGTAGGGATCGAGCCCCAGCATTTT. Its translation is CASSEGPVGIEPQHF. The full variable domain, its missing parts supplied by reference TRBV19 and TRBJ1-5, is DGGITQSPKYLFRKEGQNVTLSCEQNLNHDAMYWYRQDPGQGLRLIYYSQIVNDFQKGDIAEGYSVSREKKESFPLTVTSAQKNPTAFYLCASSEGPVGIEPQHFGDGTRLSIL.